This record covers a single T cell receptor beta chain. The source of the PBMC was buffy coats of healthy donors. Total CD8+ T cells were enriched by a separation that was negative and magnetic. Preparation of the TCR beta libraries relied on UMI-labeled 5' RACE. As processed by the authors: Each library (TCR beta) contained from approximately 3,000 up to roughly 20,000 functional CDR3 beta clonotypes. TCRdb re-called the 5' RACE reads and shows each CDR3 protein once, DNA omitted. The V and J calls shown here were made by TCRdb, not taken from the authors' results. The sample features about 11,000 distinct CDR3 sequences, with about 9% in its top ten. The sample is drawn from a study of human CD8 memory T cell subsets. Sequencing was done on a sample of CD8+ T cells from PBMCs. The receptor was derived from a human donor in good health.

The chain's CDR3 is CASSYSLGVGTDTQYF. The chain carries TRBV6-2 or TRBV6-3 and TRBJ2-3; TCRdb's D call, TRBD1, is unchecked because there is no DNA. This CDR3 has 16 residues. The germline V gene encodes CDR1 MNHEY and CDR2 SVGEGT.